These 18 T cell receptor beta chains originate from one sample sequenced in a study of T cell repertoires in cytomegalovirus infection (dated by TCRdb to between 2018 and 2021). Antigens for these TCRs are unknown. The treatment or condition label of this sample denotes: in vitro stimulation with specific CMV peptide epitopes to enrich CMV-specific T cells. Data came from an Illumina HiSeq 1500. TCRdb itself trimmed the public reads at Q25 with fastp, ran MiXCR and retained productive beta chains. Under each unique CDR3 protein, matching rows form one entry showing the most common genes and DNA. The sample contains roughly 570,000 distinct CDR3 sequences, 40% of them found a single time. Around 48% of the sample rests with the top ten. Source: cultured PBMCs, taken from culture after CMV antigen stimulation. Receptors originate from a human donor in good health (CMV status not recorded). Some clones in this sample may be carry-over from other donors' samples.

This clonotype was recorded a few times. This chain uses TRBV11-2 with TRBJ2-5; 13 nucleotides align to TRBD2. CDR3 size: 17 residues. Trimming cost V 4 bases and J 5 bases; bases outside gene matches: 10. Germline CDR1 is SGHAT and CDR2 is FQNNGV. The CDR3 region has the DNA TGTGCCAGCAGCTCCTCCGGGACTAGCGGGAATTGGGAGACCCAGTACTTC. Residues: CASSSSGTSGNWETQYF. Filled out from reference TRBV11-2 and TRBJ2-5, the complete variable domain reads EAGVAQSPRYKIIEKRQSVAFWCNPISGHATLYWYQQILGQGPKLLIQFQNNGVVDDSQLPKDRFSAERLKGVDSTLKIQPAKLEDSAVYLCASSSSGTSGNWETQYFGPGTRLLVL.

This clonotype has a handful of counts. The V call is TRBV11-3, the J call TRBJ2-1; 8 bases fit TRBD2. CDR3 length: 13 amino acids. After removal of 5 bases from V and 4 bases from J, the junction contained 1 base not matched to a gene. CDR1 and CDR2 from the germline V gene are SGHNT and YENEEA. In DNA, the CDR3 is TGTGCCAGCAGCCGCGGGGGGTACAATGAGCAGTTCTTC. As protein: CASSRGGYNEQFF.

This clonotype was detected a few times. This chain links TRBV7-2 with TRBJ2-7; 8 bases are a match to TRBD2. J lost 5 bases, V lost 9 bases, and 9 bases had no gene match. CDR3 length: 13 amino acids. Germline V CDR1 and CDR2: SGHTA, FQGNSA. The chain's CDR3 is CASHGGGANEQYF. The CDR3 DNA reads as TGTGCCAGTCACGGGGGGGGGGCTAACGAGCAGTACTTC. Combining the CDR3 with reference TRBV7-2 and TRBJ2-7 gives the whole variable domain GAGVSQSPSNKVTEKGKDVELRCDPISGHTALYWYRQSLGQGLEFLIYFQGNSAPDKSGLPSDRFSAERTGGSVSTLTIQRTQQEDSAVYLCASHGGGANEQYFGPGTRLTVT.

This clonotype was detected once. CDR3 in DNA: TGTGCCATCCTCGGTAGCGGGAGGGAGGACAATGAGCAGTTCTTC. Its protein product is CAILGSGREDNEQFF. The chain uses TRBV10-3 and TRBJ2-1; 11 bases match TRBD2. The trim removed 8 bases at V and 5 bases at J, leaving 8 bases unmatched. The CDR3 loop spans 15 amino acids. Germline CDR1 and CDR2: ENHRY and SYGVKD.

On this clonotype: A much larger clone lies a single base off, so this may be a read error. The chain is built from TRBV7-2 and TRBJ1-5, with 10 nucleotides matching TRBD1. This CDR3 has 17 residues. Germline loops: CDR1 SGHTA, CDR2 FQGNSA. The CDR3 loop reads CASSFSGTGDSNQPQQF. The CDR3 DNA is TGTGCCAGCAGCTTCTCCGGGACAGGGGATAGCAATCAGCCCCAGCAGTTT.

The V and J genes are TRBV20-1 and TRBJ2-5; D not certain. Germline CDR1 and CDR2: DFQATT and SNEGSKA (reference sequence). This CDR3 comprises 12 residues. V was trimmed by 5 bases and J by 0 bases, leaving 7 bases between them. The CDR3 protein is CSAFRYQETQYF. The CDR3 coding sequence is TGCAGTGCTTTCCGGTACCAAGAGACCCAGTACTTC.

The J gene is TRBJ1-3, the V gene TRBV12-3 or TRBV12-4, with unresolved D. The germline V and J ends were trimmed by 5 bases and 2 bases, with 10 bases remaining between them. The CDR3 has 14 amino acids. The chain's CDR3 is CASSGPVTGNTIYF. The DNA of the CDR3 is TGTGCCAGCAGTGGTCCGGTAACTGGAAACACCATATATTTT.

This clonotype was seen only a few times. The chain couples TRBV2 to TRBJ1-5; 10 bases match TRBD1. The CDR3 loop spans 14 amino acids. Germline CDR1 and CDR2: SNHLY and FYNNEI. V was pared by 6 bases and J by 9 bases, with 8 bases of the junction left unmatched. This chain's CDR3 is CASRGTGAGPPQHF. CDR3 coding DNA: TGTGCCAGCAGGGGGACAGGGGCCGGCCCGCCCCAGCATTTT.

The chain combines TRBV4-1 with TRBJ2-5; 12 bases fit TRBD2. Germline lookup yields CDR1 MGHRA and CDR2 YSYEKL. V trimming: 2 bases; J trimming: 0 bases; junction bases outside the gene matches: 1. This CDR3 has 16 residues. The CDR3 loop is CASSQRLAGDQETQYF. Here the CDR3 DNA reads TGCGCCAGCAGCCAAAGACTAGCGGGGGACCAAGAGACCCAGTACTTC.

This CDR3 is CASSPGGPAGGETQYF. In DNA, the CDR3 is TGTGCCAGCAGCCCGGGGGGGCCCGCAGGGGGAGAGACCCAGTACTTC. This chain uses TRBV7-2 with TRBJ2-5, with D perhaps matching TRBD2 (8 bases). V dropped 5 bases and J dropped 4 bases, with 20 bases sitting between them. The V gene's germline CDR1 is SGHTA and CDR2 FQGNSA. The CDR3 length is 16 residues.

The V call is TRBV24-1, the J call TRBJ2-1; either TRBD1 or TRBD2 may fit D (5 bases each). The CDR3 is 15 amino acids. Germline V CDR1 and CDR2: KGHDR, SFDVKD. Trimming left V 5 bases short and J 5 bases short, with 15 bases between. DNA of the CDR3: TGTGCCACCAGTGGTCGAGGGCAGGGCAACAATGAGCAGTTCTTC. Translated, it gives CATSGRGQGNNEQFF.

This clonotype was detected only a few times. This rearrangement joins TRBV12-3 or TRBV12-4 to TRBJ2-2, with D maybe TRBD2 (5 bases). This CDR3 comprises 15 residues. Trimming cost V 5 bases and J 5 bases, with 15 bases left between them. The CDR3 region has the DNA TGTGCCAGCAGTCTGATCACGGGGAGAACCGGGGAGCTGTTTTTT. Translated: CASSLITGRTGELFF.

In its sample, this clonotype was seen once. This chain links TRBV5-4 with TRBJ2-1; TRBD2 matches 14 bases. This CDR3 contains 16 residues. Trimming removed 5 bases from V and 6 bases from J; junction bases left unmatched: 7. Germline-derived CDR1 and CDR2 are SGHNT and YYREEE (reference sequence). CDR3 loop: CASSSATSGRANEQFF. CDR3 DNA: TGTGCCAGCAGTTCCGCGACTAGCGGGAGGGCCAATGAGCAGTTCTTC.

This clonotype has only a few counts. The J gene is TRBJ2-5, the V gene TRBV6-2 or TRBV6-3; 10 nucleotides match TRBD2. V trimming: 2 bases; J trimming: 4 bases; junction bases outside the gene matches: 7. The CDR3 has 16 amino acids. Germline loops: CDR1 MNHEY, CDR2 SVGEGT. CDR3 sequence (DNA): TGTGCCAGCAGTTACCCTCAGCGGGAGGGAACAGAGACCCAGTACTTC. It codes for CASSYPQREGTETQYF.

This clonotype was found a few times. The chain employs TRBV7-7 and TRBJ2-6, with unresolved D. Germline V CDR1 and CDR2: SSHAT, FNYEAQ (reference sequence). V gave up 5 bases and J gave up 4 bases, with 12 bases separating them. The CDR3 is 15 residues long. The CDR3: CASSPEPRGANVLTF. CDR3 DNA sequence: TGTGCCAGCAGCCCGGAGCCACGAGGGGCCAACGTCCTGACTTTC.

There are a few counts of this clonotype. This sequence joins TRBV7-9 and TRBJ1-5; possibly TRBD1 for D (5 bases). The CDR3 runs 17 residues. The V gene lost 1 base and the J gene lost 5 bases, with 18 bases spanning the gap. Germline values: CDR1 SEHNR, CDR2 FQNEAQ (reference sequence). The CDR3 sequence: CASSLGLAGPGDQPQHF. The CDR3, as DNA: TGTGCCAGCAGCTTAGGGCTAGCGGGACCGGGCGATCAGCCCCAGCATTTT.

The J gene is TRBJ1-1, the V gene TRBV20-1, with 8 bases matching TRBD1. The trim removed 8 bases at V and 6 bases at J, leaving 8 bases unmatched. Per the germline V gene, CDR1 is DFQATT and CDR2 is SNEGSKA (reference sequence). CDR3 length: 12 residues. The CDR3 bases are TGCAGTCCCCAGGGGGCGTACTCTGAAGCTTTCTTT. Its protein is CSPQGAYSEAFF.

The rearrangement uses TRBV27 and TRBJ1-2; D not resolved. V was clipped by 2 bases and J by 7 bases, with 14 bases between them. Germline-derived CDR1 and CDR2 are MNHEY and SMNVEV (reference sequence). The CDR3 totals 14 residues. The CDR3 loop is CASSLVGGRTGYTF. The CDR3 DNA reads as TGTGCCAGCAGTTTAGTCGGCGGACGAACTGGCTACACCTTC.